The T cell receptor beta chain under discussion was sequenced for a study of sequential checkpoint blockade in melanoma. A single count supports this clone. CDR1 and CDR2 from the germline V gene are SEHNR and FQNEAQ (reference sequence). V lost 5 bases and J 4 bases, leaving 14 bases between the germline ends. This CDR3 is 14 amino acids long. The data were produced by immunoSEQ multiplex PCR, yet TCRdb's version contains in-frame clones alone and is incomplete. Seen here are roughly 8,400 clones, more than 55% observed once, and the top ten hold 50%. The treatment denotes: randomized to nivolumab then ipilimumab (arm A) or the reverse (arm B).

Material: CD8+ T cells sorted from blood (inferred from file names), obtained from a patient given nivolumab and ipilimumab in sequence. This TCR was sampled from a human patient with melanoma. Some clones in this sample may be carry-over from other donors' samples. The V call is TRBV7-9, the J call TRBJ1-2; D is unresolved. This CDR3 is CASSQDRVAYGYTF. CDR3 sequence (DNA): TGTGCCAGCAGCCAAGACCGGGTGGCCTATGGCTACACCTTC. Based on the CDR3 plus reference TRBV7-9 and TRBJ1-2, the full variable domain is DTGVSQNPRHKITKRGQNVTFRCDPISEHNRLYWYRQTLGQGPEFLTYFQNEAQLEKSRLLSDRFSAERPKGSFSTLEIQRTEQGDSAMYLCASSQDRVAYGYTFGSGTRLTVV.